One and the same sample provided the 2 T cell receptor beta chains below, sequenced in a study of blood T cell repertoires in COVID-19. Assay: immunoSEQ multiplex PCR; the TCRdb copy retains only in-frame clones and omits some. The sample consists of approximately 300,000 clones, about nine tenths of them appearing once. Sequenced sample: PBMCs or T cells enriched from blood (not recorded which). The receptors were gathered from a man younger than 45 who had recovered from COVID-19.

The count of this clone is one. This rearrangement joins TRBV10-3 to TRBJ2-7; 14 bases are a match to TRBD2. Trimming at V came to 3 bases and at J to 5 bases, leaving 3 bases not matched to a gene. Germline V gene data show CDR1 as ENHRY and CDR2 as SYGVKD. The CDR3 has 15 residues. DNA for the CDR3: TGTGCCATCAGTGACCCGGGACTAGCGGGAGACGAGCAGTACTTC. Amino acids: CAISDPGLAGDEQYF.

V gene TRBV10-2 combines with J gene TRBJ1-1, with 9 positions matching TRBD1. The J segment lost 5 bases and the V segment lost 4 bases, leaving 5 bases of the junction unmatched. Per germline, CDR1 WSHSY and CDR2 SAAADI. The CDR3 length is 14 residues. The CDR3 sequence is CASSGQGGGTEAFF. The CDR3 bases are TGCGCCAGCAGTGGACAGGGGGGAGGGACTGAAGCTTTCTTT.